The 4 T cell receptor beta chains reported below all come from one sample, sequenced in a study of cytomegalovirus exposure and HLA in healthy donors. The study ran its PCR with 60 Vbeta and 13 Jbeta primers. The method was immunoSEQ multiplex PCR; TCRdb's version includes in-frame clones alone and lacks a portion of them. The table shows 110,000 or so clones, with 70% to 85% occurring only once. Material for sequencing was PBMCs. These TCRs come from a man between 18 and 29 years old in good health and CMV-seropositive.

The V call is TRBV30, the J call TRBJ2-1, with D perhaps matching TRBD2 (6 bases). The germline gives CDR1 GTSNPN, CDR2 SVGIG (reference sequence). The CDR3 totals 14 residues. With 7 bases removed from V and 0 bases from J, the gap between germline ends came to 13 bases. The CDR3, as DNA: TGTGCCTACCCGAGGGAGGACTCCTACAATGAGCAGTTCTTC. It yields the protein CAYPREDSYNEQFF.

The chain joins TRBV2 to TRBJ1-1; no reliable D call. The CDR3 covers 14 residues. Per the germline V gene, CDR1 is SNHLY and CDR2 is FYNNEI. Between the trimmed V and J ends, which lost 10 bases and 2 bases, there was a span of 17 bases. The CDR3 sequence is CATRSAPENTEAFF. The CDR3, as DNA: TGTGCCACCAGGAGCGCCCCCGAAAACACTGAAGCTTTCTTT.

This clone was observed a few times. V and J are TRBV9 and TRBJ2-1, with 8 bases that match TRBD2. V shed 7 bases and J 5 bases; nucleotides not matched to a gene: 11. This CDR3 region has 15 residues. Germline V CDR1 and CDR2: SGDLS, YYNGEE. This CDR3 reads CASDTGSGSHNEQFF. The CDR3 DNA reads TGTGCCAGCGATACGGGGAGCGGGAGTCACAATGAGCAGTTCTTC.

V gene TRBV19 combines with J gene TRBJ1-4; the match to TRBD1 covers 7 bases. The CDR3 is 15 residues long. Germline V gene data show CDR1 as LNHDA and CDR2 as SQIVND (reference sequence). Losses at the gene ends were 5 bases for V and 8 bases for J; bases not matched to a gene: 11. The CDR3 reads CASSWDRQMSEKLFF. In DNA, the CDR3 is TGTGCCAGTAGTTGGGACAGACAGATGTCCGAAAAACTGTTTTTT.